This TCR beta chain was sequenced in a study of monozygotic twins with inflammatory bowel disease. The CDR3 has 14 residues. Germline CDR1 reads SGHTA; CDR2 reads FQGTGA. No DNA is given; TCRdb re-called the 5' RACE reads and lists each CDR3 protein once. Its listing shows some 400,000 distinct CDR3 sequences. Study-level points and caveats: Telling apart the different T cell subtypes was not possible.

With respect to this clonotype: Its antigen remains unidentified.

The sample taken for sequencing was blood. The receptor was derived from a human donor with ulcerative colitis or Crohn's disease, or a healthy co-twin of an affected twin (not recorded which). The chain joins TRBV7-3 to TRBJ1-1; TCRdb's D call of TRBD1 is untestable without DNA. The CDR3 here is CASSQTAGVTEAFF.